Listed here are 29 T cell receptor beta chains from one sample, sequenced in a study of T cells after yellow fever vaccination. TCRdb analysed the 5' RACE reads with MiXCR anew, one entry per CDR3 protein. The sample carries some 340,000 distinct CDR3 sequences, 9.5% to 12% recorded once. This specimen was CD4+ T cells sorted from PBMCs, taken 45 days after the yellow fever booster vaccination. These receptors were taken from a man aged 18-30 years who received the YFV17D yellow fever vaccine.

The sample holds a few counts of this clonotype. This sequence joins TRBV7-2 and TRBJ1-3, with D hard to call. The CDR3 covers 15 residues. Trimming left V 2 bases short and J 1 base short, with 9 bases between. The germline CDR1 and CDR2 sequences are SGHTA and FQGNSA. The CDR3 sequence: CASSLLQGSGNTIYF. Here the CDR3 DNA reads TGTGCCAGCAGCTTATTACAAGGTTCTGGAAACACCATATATTTT.

The gene calls are TRBV2 and TRBJ1-5; 10 positions agree with TRBD1. Germline values: CDR1 SNHLY, CDR2 FYNNEI. The CDR3 contains 16 residues. Germline trimming cut 4 bases from V and 2 bases from J; bases unmatched to any gene: 5. CDR3 DNA: TGTGCCAGCAGTGCGGGACAGGGGTTGGGCAATCAGCCCCAGCATTTT. It is translated as CASSAGQGLGNQPQHF.

This clonotype was counted only a few times. This chain's CDR3 is CASKMGQGFAGELFF. CDR3 nucleotides: TGTGCCAGCAAAATGGGACAGGGGTTTGCCGGGGAGCTGTTTTTT. This sequence joins TRBV12-3 or TRBV12-4 and TRBJ2-2, with 10 bases aligning to TRBD1. The CDR3 extends over 15 amino acids. With 7 bases clipped from V and 6 bases from J, the junction kept 8 bases outside the gene matches.

The chain links TRBV20-1 to TRBJ1-6; a possible D gene is TRBD1 (6 bases). Germline V gene lookup returns CDR1 DFQATT and CDR2 SNEGSKA (reference sequence). V was clipped by 7 bases and J by 8 bases, with 12 bases between them. This CDR3 comprises 12 residues. The CDR3 region is CSVLAGDSPLHF. Written as DNA, the CDR3 is TGCAGTGTCTTGGCAGGGGATTCACCCCTCCACTTT.

The chain is built from TRBV11-2 and TRBJ1-1; possibly TRBD1 for D (5 bases). The CDR3 sequence is 12 residues long. V lost 6 bases, J lost 11 bases, and 16 bases lay in between. Germline V gives CDR1 SGHAT, CDR2 FQNNGV. This chain's CDR3 is CASRLDSYFAFF. The CDR3, as DNA: TGTGCCAGCAGACTAGACAGCTACTTTGCTTTCTTT. Using reference TRBV11-2 and TRBJ1-1 for the parts outside the CDR3, the full variable domain is EAGVAQSPRYKIIEKRQSVAFWCNPISGHATLYWYQQILGQGPKLLIQFQNNGVVDDSQLPKDRFSAERLKGVDSTLKIQPAKLEDSAVYLCASRLDSYFAFFGQGTRLTVV.

In this sample, this clonotype turned up a few times. This CDR3 is CASSFRGLAGELFF. CDR3 DNA: TGTGCCAGCAGTTTTAGGGGGTTGGCCGGGGAGCTGTTTTTT. The V gene is TRBV12-3 or TRBV12-4, the J gene TRBJ2-2; perhaps TRBD1 as D (6 bases). The CDR3 is 14 residues long. Trimming pared 3 bases from V and 6 bases from J, leaving 11 bases between.

The chain recombines TRBV4-3 with TRBJ1-1; D may be TRBD1 (5 bases). Germline V gene lookup returns CDR1 LGHNA and CDR2 YSLEER. The germline V and J ends were trimmed by 4 bases and 4 bases, with 19 bases remaining between them. The CDR3 covers 16 residues. The CDR3 nucleotides are TGCGCCAGCAGCCCTCTCAATGGTCGGGGACGCACTGAAGCTTTCTTT. Translated, it gives CASSPLNGRGRTEAFF.

This sequence joins TRBV25-1 and TRBJ2-1, with 8 bases matching TRBD2. With 4 bases clipped from V and 4 bases from J, the junction kept 9 bases outside the gene matches. This CDR3 has 16 amino acids. The germline V gene encodes CDR1 MGHDK and CDR2 SYGVNS. CDR3: CASSGGGSGVYNEQFF. For the CDR3, the DNA is TGTGCCAGCAGTGGGGGAGGTAGCGGGGTGTACAATGAGCAGTTCTTC.

The V gene is TRBV3-1, the J gene TRBJ2-1, with 9 bases fitting TRBD2. This CDR3 has 17 residues. Germline CDR1 LGHDT, CDR2 YNNKEL (reference sequence). J gave up 9 bases and V 4 bases, and 16 bases lay outside the gene matches. The CDR3 sequence is CASSLLRSGGLRGEQFF. In nucleotides, the CDR3 is TGTGCCAGCAGCCTCCTAAGGAGCGGGGGGCTCCGGGGTGAGCAGTTCTTC.

The chain couples TRBV5-1 to TRBJ2-7, with a weak D call TRBD1 (6 bases). CDR1 is SGHRS, CDR2 YFSETQ, per germline. V was trimmed by 3 bases and J by 1 base, leaving 14 bases between them. The CDR3 is 15 amino acids. This chain's CDR3 is CASSSQVTGSYEQYF. The CDR3 DNA reads as TGCGCCAGCAGCTCTCAAGTGACAGGTTCCTACGAGCAGTACTTC.

The chain recombines TRBV19 with TRBJ1-2, with TRBD1 matching over 9 bases. This CDR3 has 14 residues. With V trimmed by 6 bases and J by 4 bases, 6 bases remained unmatched. CDR1 is LNHDA and CDR2 is SQIVND in the germline V gene (reference sequence). This chain's CDR3 is CASRQQGAGYGYTF. The CDR3 nucleotides read TGTGCCAGTAGGCAACAGGGGGCGGGCTATGGCTACACCTTC.

This clonotype was detected only a few times. The chain is built from TRBV11-2 and TRBJ1-1; D gene ambiguous. The germline gives CDR1 SGHAT, CDR2 FQNNGV. Trimming stripped 0 bases from V and 2 bases from J, with 10 bases between. The CDR3 is 15 residues long. CDR3 in amino acids: CASSLDPAVNTEAFF. DNA of the CDR3: TGTGCCAGCAGCTTAGACCCGGCGGTAAACACTGAAGCTTTCTTT.

This clonotype has ten or more counts. This chain connects TRBV9 to TRBJ1-2; TRBD1 agrees at 7 bases. CDR3 size: 14 residues. The J segment lost 4 bases and the V segment lost 3 bases, leaving 6 bases of the junction unmatched. Germline-derived CDR1 and CDR2 are SGDLS and YYNGEE. CDR3 in amino acids: CASSGTGAGYGYTF. The CDR3 DNA follows: TGTGCCAGCAGCGGCACAGGGGCCGGCTATGGCTACACCTTC. Filled out from reference TRBV9 and TRBJ1-2, the complete variable domain reads DSGVTQTPKHLITATGQRVTLRCSPRSGDLSVYWYQQSLDQGLQFLIQYYNGEERAKGNILERFSAQQFPDLHSELNLSSLELGDSALYFCASSGTGAGYGYTFGSGTRLTVV.

This clonotype was seen only a few times. The chain employs TRBV28 and TRBJ2-5, with D maybe TRBD1 (6 bases). This CDR3 contains 14 residues. Trimming stripped 6 bases from V and 5 bases from J, with 16 bases between. Germline CDR1 is MDHEN and CDR2 is SYDVKM. The CDR3 sequence is CASRKQQGSETQYF. The CDR3 DNA reads TGTGCCAGCAGGAAACAACAGGGATCGGAGACCCAGTACTTC.

In its sample, this clonotype was seen a few times. V is TRBV13 and J is TRBJ1-2; D ambiguous. Trimming took 3 bases from V and 8 from J, leaving 10 bases between them. CDR1 is PRHDT, CDR2 FYEKMQ, per germline (reference sequence). There are 12 residues in the CDR3. CDR3 amino acids: CASSFTTGGYTF. The CDR3 coding sequence is TGTGCCAGCAGCTTTACGACGGGCGGCTACACCTTC.

A few counts support this clonotype. The rearrangement uses TRBV4-1 and TRBJ2-3; tentatively, D is TRBD1 (5 bases). CDR3 length equals 13 residues. Germline V CDR1 and CDR2: MGHRA, YSYEKL. V was shortened by 7 bases and J by 0 bases, with 8 bases between the two germline ends. This CDR3 is CASKGVSTDTQYF. CDR3 in DNA: TGCGCCAGCAAAGGGGTTAGCACAGATACGCAGTATTTT.

The chain couples TRBV29-1 to TRBJ1-2, with 7 bases that match TRBD1. The length of the CDR3 is 12 residues. The germline V gene has CDR1 SQVTM and CDR2 ANQGSEA. V lost 6 bases and J lost 8; bases outside the gene matches: 9. The CDR3 sequence: CSVNRGLGGYTF. The CDR3, as DNA: TGCAGCGTCAACAGGGGATTAGGGGGCTACACCTTC. The full variable domain, rest sourced from reference TRBV29-1 and TRBJ1-2, is SAVISQKPSRDICQRGTSLTIQCQVDSQVTMMFWYRQQPGQSLTLIATANQGSEATYESGFVIDKFPISRPNLTFSTLTVSNMSPEDSSIYLCSVNRGLGGYTFGSGTRLTVV.

The rearrangement joins TRBV6-5 to TRBJ2-7; D is possibly TRBD1 or TRBD2 (6 bases each). Germline CDR1 is MNHEY and CDR2 is SVGAGI. The CDR3 is 11 residues long. V lost 9 bases to trimming and J lost 2 bases, with 8 bases between them. The CDR3 region has the DNA TGTGCCAGGCGGGACACCTACGAGCAGTACGTC. Residues: CARRDTYEQYV.

Within the sample, this clonotype is medium-sized. The CDR3 sequence is CSAPSVANTEAFF. CDR3 nucleotides: TGCAGTGCCCCCAGTGTGGCGAACACTGAAGCTTTCTTT. The chain links TRBV20-1 to TRBJ1-1, with D hard to call. V was pared by 6 bases and J by 1 base, with 12 bases between. This CDR3 spans 13 amino acids. Looked up from germline, CDR1 is DFQATT and CDR2 is SNEGSKA (reference sequence).

This clonotype was seen only a few times. The chain is built from TRBV7-2 and TRBJ2-3; tentatively, D is TRBD1 (6 bases). Germline V gene sequence: CDR1 SGHTA, CDR2 FQGNSA. CDR3 length: 12 residues. The V gene lost 5 bases and the J gene lost 6 bases, with 9 bases spanning the gap. The CDR3 bases are TGTGCCAGCAGCAACAGGGACGATACGCAGTATTTT. Residues: CASSNRDDTQYF.

The chain employs TRBV7-3 and TRBJ2-2; 8 nucleotides match TRBD1. This CDR3 region has 16 residues. Germline V lookup: CDR1 SGHTA, CDR2 FQGTGA. V gave up 5 bases and J gave up 5 bases; unmatched junction bases: 10. Here the CDR3 reads CASSRIGTGGTGELFF. The CDR3, as DNA: TGTGCCAGCAGCCGGATCGGGACAGGCGGAACCGGGGAGCTGTTTTTT.

This clonotype has only a few counts. CDR3: CASSIPGLAGGTDTQYF. CDR3 in DNA: TGTGCCAGCAGCATCCCCGGACTAGCGGGGGGCACAGATACGCAGTATTTT. V is TRBV9 and J is TRBJ2-3, with TRBD2 matching over 13 bases. The CDR3 sequence is 17 residues long. CDR1 is SGDLS and CDR2 is YYNGEE in the germline V gene. V lost 4 bases, J lost 1 base, and 6 bases stayed unmatched.

The CDR3 here is CASSPVGTSGGRAREQYF. Here the CDR3 DNA reads TGCGCCAGCAGCCCCGTTGGGACTAGCGGGGGCCGGGCACGCGAGCAGTACTTC. This sequence joins TRBV5-1 and TRBJ2-7; the match to TRBD2 covers 14 bases. Per the germline V gene, CDR1 is SGHRS and CDR2 is YFSETQ. CDR3 length: 18 residues. Trimming took 4 bases from V and 6 from J; bases not matched to a gene: 15.

This chain links TRBV7-2 with TRBJ1-1, with a possible D match to TRBD1 (5 bases). V gave up 6 bases and J gave up 4 bases, with 15 bases separating them. Germline loops: CDR1 SGHTA, CDR2 FQGNSA. The CDR3 length is 14 residues. Written as DNA, the CDR3 is TGTGCCAGCAGTAGCGGGGGGGGATCCACTGAAGCTTTCTTT. Translation gives CASSSGGGSTEAFF.

The table lists this clonotype with a few counts. The gene calls are TRBV4-3 and TRBJ1-2; D is unresolved. The length of the CDR3 is 15 residues. Germline V gives CDR1 LGHNA, CDR2 YSLEER. Trimming pared 0 bases from V and 1 base from J, leaving 9 bases between. Here the CDR3 reads CASSQDFSFNYGYTF. Here the CDR3 DNA reads TGCGCCAGCAGCCAAGATTTCAGTTTTAACTATGGCTACACCTTC.

This clonotype was seen a few times. DNA of the CDR3: TGTGCCAGCATCCACGAGGGGGGCAGGGGGAACACTGAAGCTTTCTTT. This codes for CASIHEGGRGNTEAFF. The chain is built from TRBV12-3 or TRBV12-4 and TRBJ1-1, with TRBD1 as a possible D gene (6 bases). This CDR3 has 16 residues. V was pared by 7 bases and J by 1 base, with 19 bases between.

This sequence joins TRBV2 and TRBJ1-3; no firm D call. The CDR3 is 12 residues long. Trimming stripped 3 bases from V and 8 bases from J, with 8 bases between. CDR1 is SNHLY, CDR2 FYNNEI, per germline. Here the CDR3 DNA reads TGTGCCAGCAGTGACCAGGTAGACACCATATATTTT. Amino acids: CASSDQVDTIYF.

The V and J genes are TRBV28 and TRBJ1-1; possibly TRBD1 for D (6 bases). The CDR3 sequence is 18 residues long. V gave up 6 bases and J gave up 5 bases, with 28 bases separating them. Per the germline V gene, CDR1 is MDHEN and CDR2 is SYDVKM. The CDR3 here is CASRHRRGRIMGKTEAFF. In DNA, the CDR3 is TGTGCCAGCAGACACCGCAGGGGTAGAATTATGGGGAAAACTGAAGCTTTCTTT.

V is TRBV6-1 and J is TRBJ2-7; D not certain. V lost 7 bases and J 3 bases, leaving 16 bases between the germline ends. This CDR3 has 14 residues. Germline lookup yields CDR1 MNHNS and CDR2 SASEGT. The CDR3 loop reads CASMKGLAYYEQYV. CDR3 bases: TGTGCCAGCATGAAAGGGCTGGCCTACTACGAGCAGTACGTC.